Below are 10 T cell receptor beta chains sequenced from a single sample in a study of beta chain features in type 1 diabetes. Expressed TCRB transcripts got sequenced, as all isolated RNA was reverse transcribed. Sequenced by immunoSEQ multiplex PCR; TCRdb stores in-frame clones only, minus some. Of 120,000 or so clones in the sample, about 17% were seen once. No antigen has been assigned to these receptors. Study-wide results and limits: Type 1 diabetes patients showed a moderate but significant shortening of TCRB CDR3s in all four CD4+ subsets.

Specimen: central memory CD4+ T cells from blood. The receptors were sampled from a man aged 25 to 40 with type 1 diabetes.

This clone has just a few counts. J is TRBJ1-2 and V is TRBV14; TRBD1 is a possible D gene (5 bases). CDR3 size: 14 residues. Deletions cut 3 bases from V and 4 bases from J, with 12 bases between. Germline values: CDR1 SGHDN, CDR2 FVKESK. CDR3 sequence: CASSHSTGRYGYTF. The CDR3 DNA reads TGTGCCAGCAGCCATAGTACGGGACGCTATGGCTACACCTTC.

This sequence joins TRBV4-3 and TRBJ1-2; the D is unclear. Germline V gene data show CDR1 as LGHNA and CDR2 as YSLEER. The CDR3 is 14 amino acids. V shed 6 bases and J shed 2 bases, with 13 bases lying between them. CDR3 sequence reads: CASSYDQANYGYTF. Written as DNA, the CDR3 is TGCGCCAGCAGTTACGACCAAGCCAACTATGGCTACACCTTC.

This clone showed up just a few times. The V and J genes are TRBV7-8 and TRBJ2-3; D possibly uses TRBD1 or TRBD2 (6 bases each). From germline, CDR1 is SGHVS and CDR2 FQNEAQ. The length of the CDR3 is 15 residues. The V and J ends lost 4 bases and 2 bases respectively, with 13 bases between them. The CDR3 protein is CASSSGAGSTDTQYF. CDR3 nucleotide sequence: TGTGCCAGCAGCTCGGGGGCGGGGTCCACAGATACGCAGTATTTT.

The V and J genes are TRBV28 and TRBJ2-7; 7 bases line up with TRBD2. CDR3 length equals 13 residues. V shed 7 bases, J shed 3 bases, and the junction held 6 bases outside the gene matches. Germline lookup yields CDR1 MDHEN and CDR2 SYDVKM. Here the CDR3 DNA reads TGTGCCAGCACGACGTCGGGGGGCTACGAGCAGTACTTC. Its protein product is CASTTSGGYEQYF.

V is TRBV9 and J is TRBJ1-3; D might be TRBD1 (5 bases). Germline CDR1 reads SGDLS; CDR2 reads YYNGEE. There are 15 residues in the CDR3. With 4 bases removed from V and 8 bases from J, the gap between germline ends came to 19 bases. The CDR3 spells CASSLQTASGDTIYF. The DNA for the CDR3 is TGTGCCAGCAGCTTACAGACAGCCTCGGGCGACACCATATATTTT.

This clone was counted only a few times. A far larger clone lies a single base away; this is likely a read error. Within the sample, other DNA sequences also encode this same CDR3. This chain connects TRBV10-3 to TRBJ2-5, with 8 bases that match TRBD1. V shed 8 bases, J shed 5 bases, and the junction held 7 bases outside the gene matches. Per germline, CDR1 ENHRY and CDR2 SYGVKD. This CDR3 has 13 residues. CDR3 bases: TGTGCCATCCGTGCAGGGGGCGGGGAGACCCAGTACTTC. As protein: CAIRAGGGETQYF.

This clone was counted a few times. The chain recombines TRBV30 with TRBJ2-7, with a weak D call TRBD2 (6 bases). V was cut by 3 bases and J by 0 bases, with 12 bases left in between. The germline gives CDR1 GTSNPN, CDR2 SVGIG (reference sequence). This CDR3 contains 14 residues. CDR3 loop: CAWSPAGSSYEQYF. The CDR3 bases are TGTGCCTGGAGCCCCGCGGGGAGCTCCTACGAGCAGTACTTC.

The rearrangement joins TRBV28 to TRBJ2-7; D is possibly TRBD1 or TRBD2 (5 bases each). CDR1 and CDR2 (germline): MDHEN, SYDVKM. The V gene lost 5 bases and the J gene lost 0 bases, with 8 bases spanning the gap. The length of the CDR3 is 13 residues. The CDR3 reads CASSTGASYEQYF. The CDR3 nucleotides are TGTGCCAGCAGTACCGGGGCCTCCTACGAGCAGTACTTC.

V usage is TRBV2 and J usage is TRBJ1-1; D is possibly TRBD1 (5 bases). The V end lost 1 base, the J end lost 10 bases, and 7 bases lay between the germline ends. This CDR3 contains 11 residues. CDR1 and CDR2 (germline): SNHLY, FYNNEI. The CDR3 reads CASSEGGAAFF. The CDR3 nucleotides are TGTGCCAGCAGTGAAGGAGGGGCAGCTTTCTTT.

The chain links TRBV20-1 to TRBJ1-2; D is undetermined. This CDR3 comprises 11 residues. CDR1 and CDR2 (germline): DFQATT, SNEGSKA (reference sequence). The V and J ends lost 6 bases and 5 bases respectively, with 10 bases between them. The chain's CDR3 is CSASTWYGYTF. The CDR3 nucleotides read TGCAGTGCGAGTACCTGGTATGGCTACACCTTC.